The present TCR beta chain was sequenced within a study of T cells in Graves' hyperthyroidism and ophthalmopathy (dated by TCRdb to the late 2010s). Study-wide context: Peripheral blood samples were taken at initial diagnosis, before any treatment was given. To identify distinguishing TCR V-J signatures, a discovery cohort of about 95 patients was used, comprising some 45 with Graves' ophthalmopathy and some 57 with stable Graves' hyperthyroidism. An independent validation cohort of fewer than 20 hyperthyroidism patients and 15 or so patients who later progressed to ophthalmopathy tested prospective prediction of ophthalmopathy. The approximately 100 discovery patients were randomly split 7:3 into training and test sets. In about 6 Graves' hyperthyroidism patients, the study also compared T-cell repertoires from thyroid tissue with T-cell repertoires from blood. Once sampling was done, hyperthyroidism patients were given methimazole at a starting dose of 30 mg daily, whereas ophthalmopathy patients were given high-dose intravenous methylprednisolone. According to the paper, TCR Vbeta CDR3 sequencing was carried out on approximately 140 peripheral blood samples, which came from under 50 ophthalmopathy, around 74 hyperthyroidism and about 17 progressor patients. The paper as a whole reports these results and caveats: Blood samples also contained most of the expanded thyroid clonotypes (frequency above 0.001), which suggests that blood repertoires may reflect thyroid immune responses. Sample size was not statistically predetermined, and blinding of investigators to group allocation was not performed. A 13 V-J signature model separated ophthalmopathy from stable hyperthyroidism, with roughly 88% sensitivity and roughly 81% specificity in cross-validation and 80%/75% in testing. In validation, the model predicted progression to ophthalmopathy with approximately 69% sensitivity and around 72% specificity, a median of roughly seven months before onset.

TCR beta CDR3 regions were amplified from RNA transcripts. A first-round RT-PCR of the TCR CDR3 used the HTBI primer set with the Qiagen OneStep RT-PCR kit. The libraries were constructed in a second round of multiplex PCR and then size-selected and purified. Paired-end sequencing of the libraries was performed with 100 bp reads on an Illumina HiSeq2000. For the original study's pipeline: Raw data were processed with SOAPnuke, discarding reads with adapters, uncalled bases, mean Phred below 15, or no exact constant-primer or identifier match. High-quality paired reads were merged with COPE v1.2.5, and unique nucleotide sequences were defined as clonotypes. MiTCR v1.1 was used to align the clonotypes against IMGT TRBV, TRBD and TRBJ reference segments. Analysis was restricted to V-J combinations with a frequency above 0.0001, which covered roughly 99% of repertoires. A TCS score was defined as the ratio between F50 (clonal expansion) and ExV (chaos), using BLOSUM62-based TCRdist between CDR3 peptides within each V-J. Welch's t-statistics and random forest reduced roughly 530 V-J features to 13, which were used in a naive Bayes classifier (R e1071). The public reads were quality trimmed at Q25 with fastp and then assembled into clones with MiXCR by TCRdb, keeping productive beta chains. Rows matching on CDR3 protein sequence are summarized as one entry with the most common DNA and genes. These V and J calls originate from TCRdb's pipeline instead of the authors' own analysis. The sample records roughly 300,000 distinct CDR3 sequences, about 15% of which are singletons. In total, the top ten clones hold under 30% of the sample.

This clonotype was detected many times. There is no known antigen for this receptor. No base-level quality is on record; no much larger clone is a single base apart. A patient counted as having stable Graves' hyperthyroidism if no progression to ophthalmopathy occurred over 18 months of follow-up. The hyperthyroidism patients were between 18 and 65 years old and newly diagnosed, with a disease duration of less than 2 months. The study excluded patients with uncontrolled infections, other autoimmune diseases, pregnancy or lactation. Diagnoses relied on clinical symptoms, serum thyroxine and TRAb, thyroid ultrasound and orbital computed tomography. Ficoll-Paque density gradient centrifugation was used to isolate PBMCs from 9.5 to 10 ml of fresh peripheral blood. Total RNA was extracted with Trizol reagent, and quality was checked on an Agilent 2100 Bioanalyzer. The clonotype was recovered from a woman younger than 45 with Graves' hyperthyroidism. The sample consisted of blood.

CDR3 protein: CASSASGGPYNEQFF. The sequence in DNA is TGTGCCAGCAGTGCATCGGGAGGGCCTTACAATGAGCAGTTCTTC. The sequence joins TRBV25-1 to TRBJ2-1; a stretch of 8 junction bases matches TRBD2. At the junction V is shortened by 4 bases and J by 4 bases; bases outside the gene matches: 6. From its cysteine to its phenylalanine, the CDR3 spans 15 amino acids. Only the CDR3 DNA is retained, 45 bases long and in frame from the first base. CDR1 and CDR2 (MGHDK, SYGVNS) derive from the germline V gene.